This T cell receptor (beta chain) appears in the sequencing data of a study of control samples from healthy donors and cancer patients. Trimming shortened V by 0 bases and J by 1 base, and 13 bases separated the two germline ends. This CDR3 is 16 amino acids long. CDR1 and CDR2 from the germline V gene are SGHDT and YYEEEE. This table comes from immunoSEQ multiplex PCR, and its TCRdb copy is limited to in-frame clones, with some not included. The repertoire holds 150,000 to 200,000 clones, with around 93% as singletons. Sequenced: blood. The sequence derives from a man between 18 and 35 years old in good health. The chain combines TRBV5-6 with TRBJ2-5; maybe TRBD1 (6 bases). Here the CDR3 DNA reads TGTGCCAGCAGCTTGGTAGGGAGAGGGGGCCAAGAGACCCAGTACTTC. Residues: CASSLVGRGGQETQYF.